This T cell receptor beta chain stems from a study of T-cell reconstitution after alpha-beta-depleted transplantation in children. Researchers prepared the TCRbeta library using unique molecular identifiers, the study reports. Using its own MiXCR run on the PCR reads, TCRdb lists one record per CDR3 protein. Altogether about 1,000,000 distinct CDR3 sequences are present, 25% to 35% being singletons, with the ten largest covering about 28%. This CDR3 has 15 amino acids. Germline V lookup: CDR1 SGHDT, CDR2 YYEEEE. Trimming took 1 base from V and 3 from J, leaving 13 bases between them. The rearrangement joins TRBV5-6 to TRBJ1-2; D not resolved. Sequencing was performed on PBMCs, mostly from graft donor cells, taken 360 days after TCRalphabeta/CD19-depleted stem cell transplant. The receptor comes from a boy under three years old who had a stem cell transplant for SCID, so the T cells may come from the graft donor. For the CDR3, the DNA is TGTGCCAGCAGCTTGTGGGGAGGACGGCACTATGGCTACACCTTC. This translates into CASSLWGGRHYGYTF. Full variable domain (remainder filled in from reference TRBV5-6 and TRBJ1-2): DAGVTQSPTHLIKTRGQQVTLRCSPKSGHDTVSWYQQALGQGPQFIFQYYEEEERQRGNFPDRFSGHQFPNYSSELNVNALLLGDSALYLCASSLWGGRHYGYTFGSGTRLTVV.